What follows describes a single T cell receptor beta chain. Its antigen is not identified. These data are taken from a study of regulatory and conventional T cells in RAG deficiency. General study findings and limits: Omenn syndrome and CID/AS patients had around 100-fold fewer unique Treg TCR beta sequences, versus approximately 9.8-fold elsewhere. Omenn patients showed >85% Treg-Tconv overlap and shorter CDR3 lengths.

Blood CD4+ CD25-low CD127-high conventional T cells supplied the genomic DNA template. Germline CDR1 is MNHEY and CDR2 is SMNVEV (reference sequence). The CDR3 sequence is 14 residues long. J lost 2 bases, V lost 3 bases, and 2 bases had no gene match. TCRdb's table, derived via immunoSEQ multiplex PCR, lists solely in-frame clones and lacks some. The sample contains roughly 32,000 clones, around 96% of which appear only once. The sample was also reused in another study, on regulatory T cells. From that second work: The PCR used 52 TRBV and 13 TRBJ primers. Patient repertoires had restricted TRB V-J pairs and skewed V and J usage, most in Tregs.

The TCR comes from a human donor in good health. The chain recombines TRBV27 with TRBJ2-7; 9 bases match TRBD2. The source material was CD25- CD4+ T cells sorted from blood. The CDR3 DNA reads TGTGCCAGCAGTTTGTCTAGCGGGGCCTACGAGCAGTACTTC. Encoded protein: CASSLSSGAYEQYF.